These 17 T cell receptor beta chains were sequenced from one sample in a study of sequential checkpoint blockade in melanoma. TCRdb's copy holds only in-frame clones and misses some; the assay was immunoSEQ multiplex PCR. The table lists 30,000 or so clones, 80% to 90% of them singletons. Specified treatment: randomized to nivolumab then ipilimumab (arm A) or the reverse (arm B). The sample consisted of CD8+ T cells sorted from blood (inferred from file names), taken from a patient given nivolumab and ipilimumab in sequence. The receptors originated from a human donor with melanoma.

The V gene is TRBV13, the J gene TRBJ2-7, with TRBD2 matching over 10 bases. Germline V gene data show CDR1 as PRHDT and CDR2 as FYEKMQ (reference sequence). CDR3 length equals 13 residues. The V segment lost 5 bases and the J segment 5 bases; nucleotides outside the gene matches: 3. CDR3 DNA sequence: TGTGCCAGCAGCATAACTAGCGGGGACGAGCAGTACTTC. This translates into CASSITSGDEQYF. The whole variable domain, filled in from reference TRBV13 and TRBJ2-7, reads AAGVIQSPRHLIKEKRETATLKCYPIPRHDTVYWYQQGPGQDPQFLISFYEKMQSDKGSIPDRFSAQQFSDYHSELNMSSLELGDSALYFCASSITSGDEQYFGPGTRLTVT.

This chain connects TRBV10-1 to TRBJ2-5; 11 bases fit TRBD2. After removal of 3 bases from V and 2 bases from J, the junction contained 2 bases not matched to a gene. This CDR3 is built from 15 residues. Looked up from germline, CDR1 is WNHNN and CDR2 is SYGVQD (reference sequence). The CDR3 DNA follows: TGCGCCAGCAGTGACCTAGCGGGAGGTCAAGAGACCCAGTACTTC. Amino acids: CASSDLAGGQETQYF.

The chain couples TRBV10-3 to TRBJ2-7, with a tentative D call TRBD1 (5 bases). The V gene's germline CDR1 is ENHRY and CDR2 SYGVKD. This CDR3 contains 15 residues. Trimming left V 0 bases short and J 0 bases short, with 9 bases between. The CDR3 loop is CAISESRTPSYEQYF. The CDR3 nucleotides read TGTGCCATCAGTGAGTCACGGACACCCTCCTACGAGCAGTACTTC.

The chain carries TRBV4-3 and TRBJ2-1; TRBD2 matches at 11 bases. The CDR3 runs to 15 residues. V was pared by 0 bases and J by 10 bases, with 5 bases of the junction left unmatched. Per germline, CDR1 LGHNA and CDR2 YSLEER. The CDR3 DNA reads as TGCGCCAGCAGCCAAGATCCACTAGCGGGAGCGGAGCAGTTCTTC. Its protein is CASSQDPLAGAEQFF.

The table lists this clone with a count of one. The chain recombines TRBV4-1 with TRBJ2-5, with TRBD2 matching 9 bases. The CDR3 extends over 14 amino acids. With 3 bases clipped from V and 5 bases from J, the junction kept 4 bases outside the gene matches. The germline gives CDR1 MGHRA, CDR2 YSYEKL. CDR3 sequence: CASSQVAGAETQYF. CDR3 nucleotides: TGCGCCAGCAGCCAGGTAGCGGGAGCCGAGACCCAGTACTTC.

The gene calls are TRBV29-1 and TRBJ2-1, with 9 nucleotides matching TRBD1. V shed 6 bases, J shed 9 bases, and the junction held 6 bases outside the gene matches. CDR1 SQVTM and CDR2 ANQGSEA come from the germline V gene. This CDR3 is 12 amino acids long. CDR3 loop: CSVRTGGIEQFF. CDR3 coding DNA: TGCAGCGTCAGAACAGGGGGCATTGAGCAGTTCTTC.

As regards this clone: One end of the junction does not line up with germline, which may come from a read error. This rearrangement joins TRBV5-6 to TRBJ2-7; D possibly corresponds to TRBD2 (6 bases). Germline CDR1 is SGHDT and CDR2 is YYEEEE. This CDR3 contains 16 residues. The CDR3, as DNA: TGTGCCAGCAGCAACCCATCGGGGGTAGTCGAGAACGAGAAGTACTTC. Translation: CASSNPSGVVENEKYF. Full variable domain (remainder filled in from reference TRBV5-6 and TRBJ2-7): DAGVTQSPTHLIKTRGQQVTLRCSPKSGHDTVSWYQQALGQGPQFIFQYYEEEERQRGNFPDRFSGHQFPNYSSELNVNALLLGDSALYLCASSNPSGVVENEKYFGPGTRLTVT.

This rearrangement joins TRBV7-2 to TRBJ2-2, with TRBD1 matching over 7 bases. The CDR3 has 14 residues. Germline loops: CDR1 SGHTA, CDR2 FQGNSA. Trimming cost V 9 bases and J 4 bases; bases outside gene matches: 8. As DNA, the CDR3 is TGTGCCAGTCCGGGACAGACGACCACCGGGGAGCTGTTTTTT. It encodes CASPGQTTTGELFF.

This clone was found once. The chain employs TRBV4-3 and TRBJ1-2; TRBD1 agrees at 9 bases. In germline, CDR1 is LGHNA, CDR2 YSLEER. The CDR3 sequence is 15 residues long. The V segment lost 0 bases and the J segment 3 bases; nucleotides outside the gene matches: 2. The CDR3 bases are TGCGCCAGCAGCCAAGATAGGGACAGGGACTATGGCTACACCTTC. Its translation is CASSQDRDRDYGYTF.

The rearrangement uses TRBV10-3 and TRBJ2-5, with 9 bases matching TRBD2. CDR1 and CDR2 (germline): ENHRY, SYGVKD. Trimming took 3 bases from V and 1 from J; bases not matched to a gene: 3. The CDR3 runs to 15 residues. CDR3 region: CAISDRRGGQETQYF. CDR3 coding DNA: TGTGCCATCAGTGACCGGCGGGGGGGCCAAGAGACCCAGTACTTC.

The sample holds a few counts of this clone. The junction shows a germline mismatch at one end, possibly a read error. The sample has other DNA sequences that encode this CDR3 too. V usage is TRBV19 and J usage is TRBJ1-1; 10 bases fit TRBD1. The CDR3 loop spans 16 amino acids. Germline-derived CDR1 and CDR2 are LNHDA and SQIVND (reference sequence). CDR3 loop: CASSIRTGGMNTEAFF. CDR3 bases: TGTGCCAGTAGTATCAGGACAGGGGGAATGAACACTGAAGCTTTCTTC.

The genes are TRBV5-1 and TRBJ2-7; TRBD2 aligns across 7 bases. Germline assignment: CDR1 SGHRS and CDR2 YFSETQ. The CDR3 length is 16 residues. V trimming: 6 bases; J trimming: 0 bases; junction bases outside the gene matches: 12. For the CDR3, the DNA is TGCGCCAGCAACCCGCCCCCCGGGGGGTTCTCCTACGAGCAGTACTTC. It is translated as CASNPPPGGFSYEQYF.

The V gene is TRBV10-1, the J gene TRBJ2-7; TRBD1 matches at 8 bases. Germline assignment: CDR1 WNHNN and CDR2 SYGVQD (reference sequence). This CDR3 spans 13 amino acids. After removal of 3 bases from V and 3 bases from J, the junction contained 1 base not matched to a gene. For the CDR3, the DNA is TGCGCCAGCAGTGACGGACAGGGCTACGAGCAGTACTTC. It is translated as CASSDGQGYEQYF.

V usage is TRBV6-5 and J usage is TRBJ2-7; possible D gene TRBD1, 7 bases. The CDR3 spans 14 residues. V dropped 6 bases and J dropped 6 bases, with 18 bases sitting between them. Germline CDR1 reads MNHEY; CDR2 reads SVGAGI. This CDR3 reads CASSHVEGAGEQYF. In DNA form, the CDR3 reads TGTGCCAGCAGCCATGTGGAGGGGGCGGGCGAGCAGTACTTC.

The rearrangement links TRBV28 to TRBJ2-7; no clear D gene. V lost 3 bases, J lost 2 bases, and 11 bases lay in between. The CDR3 is 14 residues long. CDR1 is MDHEN and CDR2 is SYDVKM in the germline V gene. The CDR3 protein is CASSFGGSAYEQYF. The CDR3, as DNA: TGTGCCAGCAGTTTTGGCGGCAGTGCCTACGAGCAGTACTTC.

The chain has TRBV6-1 and TRBJ1-4; D is perhaps TRBD1 (5 bases). The germline CDR1 and CDR2 sequences are MNHNS and SASEGT. This CDR3 region has 18 residues. V was cut by 0 bases and J by 2 bases, with 16 bases left in between. CDR3 DNA sequence: TGTGCCAGCAGTGAAGCGAGTATGAAAAAGGGGACTAATGAAAAACTGTTTTTT. Its translation is CASSEASMKKGTNEKLFF.

This clone was seen only a few times. A far bigger clonotype differs at one base, so this is likely a read error. The chain carries TRBV19 and TRBJ2-7; TRBD2 matches at 10 bases. The germline V gene has CDR1 LNHDA and CDR2 SQIVND (reference sequence). The CDR3 spans 16 residues. The CDR3 here is CASSTLTSGLLYEHYF. DNA for the CDR3: TGTGCCAGTAGTACTCTGACTAGCGGGTTACTCTACGAGCACTACTTC.